The present TCR beta chain was sequenced within a study of CD8 T cells in ankylosing spondylitis. Looked up from germline, CDR1 is MNHEY and CDR2 is SMNVEV (reference sequence). The V end lost 2 bases, the J end lost 11 bases, and 16 bases lay between the germline ends. The CDR3 has 14 residues. This clonotype appeared many times. Antigen: not known. General study results and limits: In ankylosing spondylitis patients, matched synovial fluid reportedly showed significant enrichment of disease-linked clones. Clones linked with disease were CD8+ and fairly uncommon in the peripheral blood. Blood of patients with ankylosing spondylitis appeared to be characterized by a TCR beta motif of eight highly homologous variants.

Each TCR beta library was made by quantitative 5'-RACE that incorporated molecular barcodes. TCRdb recomputed calls from the 5' RACE reads with MiXCR, one row per CDR3 protein. This sample has approximately 69,000 distinct CDR3 sequences, with 5.3% found just once. The source of this sequence is a male donor with ankylosing spondylitis or in good health (not recorded which). This rearrangement joins TRBV27 to TRBJ2-1; D is unresolved. Sequenced material: blood, either unsorted or a sorted T cell fraction (not recorded which). CDR3 loop: CASSLGLGPTQQFF. The CDR3 DNA is TGTGCCAGCAGTTTAGGCCTGGGTCCTACCCAGCAGTTCTTC.